The 3 T cell receptor beta chains below come from one sample, sequenced in a study of cytotoxic CD8 clonotypes in ibrutinib-treated CLL. Some clones are missing from TCRdb's copy, which holds only in-frame ones; the method was immunoSEQ multiplex PCR. The table lists 250,000 to 350,000 clones, roughly four fifths of them singletons, with roughly 5.7% in the top ten. This sample comprised PBMCs, obtained at disease progression, from a patient treated with ibrutinib. The source of these receptors is a human donor with chronic lymphocytic leukemia.

The J gene is TRBJ2-1, the V gene TRBV7-6, with D perhaps matching TRBD2 (6 bases). Germline V CDR1 and CDR2: SGHVS, FNYEAQ. The CDR3 is 16 amino acids. V was clipped by 5 bases and J by 0 bases, with 14 bases between them. This chain's CDR3 is CASSDLALSSYNEQFF. The CDR3 coding sequence is TGTGCCAGCAGCGACCTAGCGCTAAGCTCCTACAATGAGCAGTTCTTC.

The chain has TRBV25-1 and TRBJ2-3; TRBD2 matches 7 bases. Germline CDR1 and CDR2: MGHDK and SYGVNS. The J segment lost 4 bases and the V segment lost 5 bases, leaving 6 bases of the junction unmatched. CDR3 size: 14 residues. DNA for the CDR3: TGTGCCAGCAGTCTGAGTACTAGCGCAGATACGCAGTATTTT. Residues: CASSLSTSADTQYF.

This rearrangement joins TRBV5-6 to TRBJ2-3; tentatively, D is TRBD1 or TRBD2 (5 bases each). The CDR3 spans 13 residues. Per germline, CDR1 SGHDT and CDR2 YYEEEE. V lost 5 bases and J lost 3, with 10 bases in between. The CDR3: CASRGTGTDTQYF. As DNA, the CDR3 is TGTGCCAGCAGGGGGACCGGAACAGATACGCAGTATTTT. Combining the CDR3 with reference TRBV5-6 and TRBJ2-3 gives the whole variable domain DAGVTQSPTHLIKTRGQQVTLRCSPKSGHDTVSWYQQALGQGPQFIFQYYEEEERQRGNFPDRFSGHQFPNYSSELNVNALLLGDSALYLCASRGTGTDTQYFGPGTRLTVL.